A selection of T cell receptor beta chains follows, all from one sample in a study of blood T cell repertoires in COVID-19. Some clones are missing from TCRdb's copy, which holds only in-frame ones; the method was immunoSEQ multiplex PCR. The sample contains approximately 89,000 clones, about 85% of which appear only once. The sequencing input was peripheral blood. Receptor source: a woman aged 70 to 79 with active or convalescent COVID-19. The conserved cysteine and the conserved F or W are not part of the CDR3 here. Each record gives: V gene, CDR3 length, CDR3 protein.

>TRBV4-2|13
ASSQRLADTDTQY
>TRBV5-1|11
ASSFSGGNEQF
>TRBV5-1|13
ASSLASSKTYEQY
>TRBV24-1|14
ATSDLGGGASGPQY
>TRBV5-1|13
ASSPWTDLSNGYT
>TRBV4-2|14
ASSQGAGGAWETQY
>TRBV3-1/TRBV3-2|11
ASSQWSGETQY
>TRBV19|13
ASSFAVVSSYEQY
>TRBV2|12
ASKQSGVWETQY
>TRBV5-1|14
ASSPGQGAGNSPLH
>TRBV11-2|14
ASSLPPSGVNGELF
>TRBV9|12
ASNLGQPTDTQY
>TRBV7-2|12
ASSQTGPGQPQH
>TRBV27|13
ASTPMAGVNYGYT
>TRBV5-4|12
ASSLRQMNTEAF
>TRBV19|12
ASSLQGVGEKLF
>TRBV3-1/TRBV3-2|10
ASSASGYEQY
>TRBV5-1|13
ASSPDPGNTGELF
>TRBV7-9|15
ASSPPPGQGRYTEAF
>TRBV6-2/TRBV6-3|12
ASSYDRWEWPQH
>TRBV4-1|13
ASSQEEWQGYEQY
>TRBV27|13
ASSLLRGGNSPLH
>TRBV11-2|11
ASSSSRQGEAF
>TRBV3-1/TRBV3-2|12
ASSQGGRDRGYT
>TRBV4-3|15
ASSQSGTGGGSTEAF
>TRBV19|12
ASSIGTDLYGYT
>TRBV7-2|12
ASSSYGGWETQY
>TRBV4-1|14
ASSQPRGSGANVLT
>TRBV15|9
ATSRSRGQY
>TRBV7-2|13
ASSPAGRVEEKLF
>TRBV18|12
ASSPKTGYNEQF
>TRBV3-1/TRBV3-2|11
ASSQEVFSPLH
>TRBV4-3|13
ASSQGTGEPYGYT
>TRBV15|13
ATSRDWAGNQPQH
>TRBV6-1|14
ASSEFGRATGQPQH
>TRBV19|14
ASSTGHVAVDQPQH
>TRBV19|11
ASSIRTTYEQY
>TRBV10-3|10
AISESVSEQY
>TRBV6-6|13
ASSYQGLATDTQY
>TRBV3-1/TRBV3-2|17
ASNLNTIQGNAGANVLT
>TRBV5-1|12
ASSLGGAYNEQF
>TRBV10-1|15
ASSEKKGVKRTDTQY
>TRBV14|12
ASSQSGQGYGYT
>TRBV10-3|9
AIRGADTQY
>TRBV5-4|14
ASSLDGRTGTNIQY
>TRBV11-2|13
ASSLAAGTGNEQY